The 23 T cell receptor beta chains below come from one sample, sequenced in a study of patients and donors after allogeneic stem cell transplantation. Using its own MiXCR run on the RT-PCR reads, TCRdb lists one record per CDR3 protein. The profile shows more than 850,000 distinct CDR3 sequences, roughly 18% of them singletons. The sample consisted of blood, either unsorted or a sorted T cell fraction (not recorded which). The receptor source for this set is a human donor who was either an allogeneic HSCT recipient or a stem cell or donor lymphocyte infusion donor (not recorded which). It is not recorded whose cells these are; they may come from a transplant donor.

The rearrangement joins TRBV29-1 to TRBJ1-1, with D unclear. CDR1 is SQVTM, CDR2 ANQGSEA, per germline. CDR3 length: 15 amino acids. Between the trimmed V and J ends, which lost 5 bases and 2 bases, there was a span of 18 bases. This CDR3 reads CSVPDAKKGNTEAFF. The CDR3, as DNA: TGCAGCGTTCCAGACGCTAAGAAGGGAAACACTGAAGCTTTCTTT. The whole variable domain, remainder taken from reference TRBV29-1 and TRBJ1-1, is SAVISQKPSRDICQRGTSLTIQCQVDSQVTMMFWYRQQPGQSLTLIATANQGSEATYESGFVIDKFPISRPNLTFSTLTVSNMSPEDSSIYLCSVPDAKKGNTEAFFGQGTRLTVV.

In this sample, this clonotype turned up a few times. This chain links TRBV20-1 with TRBJ2-3; TRBD2 matches at 8 bases. The CDR3 is made up of 15 amino acids. V dropped 6 bases and J dropped 3; count of bases not matched to a gene: 11. Germline CDR1 is DFQATT and CDR2 is SNEGSKA (reference sequence). The CDR3 region is CSAPRAAGATDTQYF. Written as DNA, the CDR3 is TGCAGTGCCCCGAGGGCAGCGGGAGCAACAGATACGCAGTATTTT.

At least ten counts were recorded for this clonotype. The chain joins TRBV10-3 to TRBJ1-5; D uncertain. The CDR3 is 14 residues long. Germline-derived CDR1 and CDR2 are ENHRY and SYGVKD. The germline V and J ends were trimmed by 10 bases and 0 bases, with 13 bases remaining between them. Written as DNA, the CDR3 is TGTGCCACCGGACGGGCCCCTAGCAATCAGCCCCAGCATTTT. Translating gives CATGRAPSNQPQHF.

Here the CDR3 reads CASRPEVAGAFGDTQYF. The CDR3 nucleotides are TGTGCCAGCAGGCCCGAAGTAGCGGGGGCCTTCGGGGATACGCAGTATTTT. This chain joins TRBV7-8 and TRBJ2-3, with 9 nucleotides matching TRBD2. The CDR3 spans 17 residues. Germline trimming cut 6 bases from V and 6 bases from J; bases unmatched to any gene: 16. Germline V lookup: CDR1 SGHVS, CDR2 FQNEAQ.

This clonotype appeared a few times. The J gene is TRBJ2-1, the V gene TRBV7-9; no firm D call. V was pared by 2 bases and J by 10 bases, with 3 bases between. The CDR3 spans 10 residues. Per germline, CDR1 SEHNR and CDR2 FQNEAQ (reference sequence). In DNA form, the CDR3 reads TGTGCCAGCAGCTTAACCGAGCAGTTCTTC. This encodes CASSLTEQFF.

The table lists this clonotype with a few counts. J is TRBJ2-7 and V is TRBV6-1; 8 bases map to TRBD1. The CDR3 consists of 16 residues. With 7 bases clipped from V and 4 bases from J, the junction kept 15 bases outside the gene matches. From germline, CDR1 is MNHNS and CDR2 SASEGT. The CDR3 protein is CASTSKGRGREYEQYF. In DNA, the CDR3 is TGTGCCAGCACTTCTAAGGGCAGGGGGCGAGAATACGAGCAGTACTTC.

A single count supports this clonotype. J is TRBJ2-1 and V is TRBV5-1, with 10 bases that match TRBD2. Germline V gives CDR1 SGHRS, CDR2 YFSETQ. The CDR3 totals 17 residues. The trim removed 0 bases at V and 6 bases at J, leaving 9 bases unmatched. For the CDR3, the DNA is TGCGCCAGCAGCTTGGTTGTCCCTAGCGGGAGACGCAATGAGCAGTTCTTC. Its translation is CASSLVVPSGRRNEQFF.

V is TRBV4-1 and J is TRBJ2-2; tentatively, D is TRBD2 (6 bases). The germline V gene has CDR1 MGHRA and CDR2 YSYEKL. Trimming removed 3 bases at V and 0 bases at J, with 11 bases between. There are 16 residues in the CDR3. The CDR3, as DNA: TGCGCCAGCAGCCAGATCGCTAGCGCGAACACCGGGGAGCTGTTTTTT. Its translation: CASSQIASANTGELFF.

This chain joins TRBV19 and TRBJ2-7; TRBD1 agrees at 8 bases. Per germline, CDR1 LNHDA and CDR2 SQIVND (reference sequence). The junction had 6 bases not matched to a gene; V was cut back by 1 base and J by 4 bases. The CDR3 length is 15 residues. The CDR3 DNA reads TGTGCCAGTAGTATAGTAACAGGGGGTGGATACGAGCAGTACTTC. Protein: CASSIVTGGGYEQYF.

The chain joins TRBV27 to TRBJ2-3; D is possibly TRBD2 (6 bases). The CDR3 runs 17 residues. Germline-derived CDR1 and CDR2 are MNHEY and SMNVEV (reference sequence). The V end lost 2 bases, the J end lost 0 bases, and 15 bases lay between the germline ends. The DNA for the CDR3 is TGTGCCAGCAGTTTAGGCGGGACTTTCACTAGCACAGATACGCAGTATTTT. Translated, it gives CASSLGGTFTSTDTQYF.

The V gene is TRBV3-1, the J gene TRBJ2-3; 10 bases agree with TRBD2. CDR1 and CDR2 (germline): LGHDT, YNNKEL (reference sequence). The CDR3 runs to 15 residues. Trimming at V came to 5 bases and at J to 6 bases, leaving 8 bases not matched to a gene. CDR3 region: CASSMRLAGQDTQYF. The DNA of the CDR3 is TGTGCCAGCAGCATGCGACTAGCGGGCCAGGATACGCAGTATTTT.

The genes are TRBV12-3 or TRBV12-4 and TRBJ2-1; 10 bases align to TRBD2. The CDR3 loop spans 15 amino acids. V gave up 9 bases and J gave up 7 bases; unmatched junction bases: 12. CDR3 sequence reads: CASQAGGLRWNEQFF. Written as DNA, the CDR3 is TGTGCCAGTCAAGCGGGAGGGTTACGGTGGAATGAGCAGTTCTTC.

This clonotype was detected only a few times. The chain links TRBV5-6 to TRBJ2-1; D gene uncertain. The CDR3 is made up of 16 amino acids. Germline V gene lookup returns CDR1 SGHDT and CDR2 YYEEEE. V dropped 5 bases and J dropped 1 base, with 16 bases sitting between them. DNA of the CDR3: TGTGCCAGCAGGTCTGGGGTGAAAGGATCCTACAATGAGCAGTTCTTC. Translating gives CASRSGVKGSYNEQFF.

This clonotype was detected once. This chain joins TRBV30 and TRBJ2-7; tentative D call: TRBD2 (6 bases). The CDR3 extends over 12 amino acids. The ends were cut back, 3 bases at V and 4 bases at J, with 10 bases in the middle. Germline CDR1 GTSNPN, CDR2 SVGIG (reference sequence). The CDR3 loop is CAWSPGTYEQYF. CDR3 DNA: TGTGCCTGGAGCCCCGGGACTTACGAGCAGTACTTC.

V is TRBV25-1 and J is TRBJ1-2, with D maybe TRBD1 (6 bases). V was pared by 6 bases and J by 6 bases, with 20 bases between. CDR3 size: 15 residues. The germline gives CDR1 MGHDK, CDR2 SYGVNS. The CDR3 loop is CASSAKGGFKDGYTF. The CDR3 nucleotides are TGTGCCAGCAGCGCAAAGGGGGGTTTCAAAGATGGCTACACCTTC.

V usage is TRBV27 and J usage is TRBJ2-5; D is possibly TRBD1 (5 bases). Trimming shortened V by 5 bases and J by 2 bases, and 12 bases separated the two germline ends. The CDR3 spans 14 residues. From germline, CDR1 is MNHEY and CDR2 SMNVEV (reference sequence). The CDR3: CASSNRQLQETQYF. The DNA for the CDR3 is TGTGCCAGCAGTAACCGACAGCTTCAAGAGACCCAGTACTTC.

The chain couples TRBV20-1 to TRBJ2-2; D is unresolved. The CDR3 loop spans 11 amino acids. Germline assignment: CDR1 DFQATT and CDR2 SNEGSKA (reference sequence). Trimming left V 5 bases short and J 9 bases short, with 10 bases between. The CDR3 DNA is TGCAGTGCTCAATATGGAAGGGAGCTGTTTTTT. Residues: CSAQYGRELFF.

This clonotype was seen a handful of times. The chain carries TRBV14 and TRBJ2-1; no clear D. This CDR3 is 16 amino acids long. Germline lookup yields CDR1 SGHDN and CDR2 FVKESK. Trimming pared 0 bases from V and 2 bases from J, leaving 11 bases between. CDR3 region: CASSQDMGLAYNEQFF. The DNA of the CDR3 is TGTGCCAGCAGCCAAGATATGGGCCTAGCCTACAATGAGCAGTTCTTC.

This clonotype was observed a few times. V gene TRBV20-1 combines with J gene TRBJ2-7, with D maybe TRBD2 (6 bases). Looked up from germline, CDR1 is DFQATT and CDR2 is SNEGSKA (reference sequence). V was trimmed by 6 bases and J by 2 bases, leaving 17 bases between them. There are 14 residues in the CDR3. CDR3 in DNA: TGCAGTGCATCCCATGGGACTCTACCCTACGAGCAGTACTTC. This gives the protein CSASHGTLPYEQYF.

This clonotype was seen only once. CDR3 coding DNA: TGTGCCAGCAGCTCACTAGCGGGGGGGCCGGGAGATACGCAGTATTTT. This encodes CASSSLAGGPGDTQYF. The chain combines TRBV7-2 with TRBJ2-3; TRBD2 matches at 13 bases. V lost 4 bases, J lost 5 bases, and 6 bases stayed unmatched. CDR3 length: 16 residues. The germline CDR1 and CDR2 sequences are SGHTA and FQGNSA.

The DNA for the CDR3 is TGTGCCTGGAGTACCTGGACAGTTAATTCACCCCTCCACTTT. Its protein is CAWSTWTVNSPLHF. This sequence joins TRBV30 and TRBJ1-6, with D possibly matching TRBD1 (6 bases). The V end lost 2 bases, the J end lost 6 bases, and 11 bases lay between the germline ends. This CDR3 region has 14 residues. The germline gives CDR1 GTSNPN, CDR2 SVGIG (reference sequence).

Regarding this clonotype: Mismatch with germline at one junction end may stem from a read error. The rearrangement joins TRBV12-3 or TRBV12-4 to TRBJ1-4, with 11 positions matching TRBD1. The CDR3 covers 13 residues. CDR3 sequence (DNA): TGTGCCAGCACTAGGGGACAGGGGGAAAAACTTTTTTTT. Translated: CASTRGQGEKLFF.

This clonotype was counted at least ten times. The CDR3 is CSVETGDPYEQYF. The CDR3 DNA is TGCAGCGTTGAGACAGGGGATCCCTACGAGCAGTACTTC. The V call is TRBV29-1, the J call TRBJ2-7; 8 nucleotides line up with TRBD1. V dropped 3 bases and J dropped 2; count of bases not matched to a gene: 3. Germline V gives CDR1 SQVTM, CDR2 ANQGSEA. This CDR3 contains 13 residues.